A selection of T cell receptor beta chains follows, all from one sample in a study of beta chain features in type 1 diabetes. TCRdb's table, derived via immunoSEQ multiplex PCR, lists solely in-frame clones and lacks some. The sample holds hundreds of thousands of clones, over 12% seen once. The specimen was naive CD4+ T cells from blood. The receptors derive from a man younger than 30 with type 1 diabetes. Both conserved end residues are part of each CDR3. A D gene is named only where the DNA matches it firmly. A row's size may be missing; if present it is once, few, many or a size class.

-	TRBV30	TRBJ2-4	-	TGTGCCTGGAGTGTATACTGGGACAAAAACATTCAGTACTTC	CAWSVYWDKNIQYF
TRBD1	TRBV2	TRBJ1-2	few	TGTGCCAGCAGTGAACAGGGGGCCGACTATGGCTACACCTTC	CASSEQGADYGYTF
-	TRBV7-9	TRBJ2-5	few	TGTGCCAGCAGCCAGGGGGGCAGTGAGACCCAGTACTTC	CASSQGGSETQYF
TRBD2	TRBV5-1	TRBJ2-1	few	TGCGCCAGCAGCTTCGATGGACTAGCGGGAGGGTCGATGCAAGAGTTCTTC	CASSFDGLAGGSMQEFF
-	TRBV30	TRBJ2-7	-	TGTGCCTGGAGTATTGGACTCCTCGGCGAGCAGTACTTC	CAWSIGLLGEQYF
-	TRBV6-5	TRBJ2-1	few	TGTGCCAGCAGTCCCCGACGGCAGGGGAGTAATGAGCAGTTCTTC	CASSPRRQGSNEQFF
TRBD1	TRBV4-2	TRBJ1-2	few	TGTGCCAGCAGCGCCCGGGACAGGGGATATGGCTACACCTTC	CASSARDRGYGYTF
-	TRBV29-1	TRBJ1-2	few	TGCAGCGGGGGTGACAAGGCCGACTATGGCTACACCTTC	CSGGDKADYGYTF
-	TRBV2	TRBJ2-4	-	TGTGCCAGCAGTGAGGTACCTATTGCTAGCACCGCCATTCAGTACTTC	CASSEVPIASTAIQYF
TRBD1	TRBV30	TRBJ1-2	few	TGTGCCTGGAGTGCTGAAACAGGGGTTCGAGGATATGGCTACACCTTC	CAWSAETGVRGYGYTF
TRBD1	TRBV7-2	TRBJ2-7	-	TGTGCCAGCAGCTTAGCGGGACAGGGGGCGCAAGAGCAGTACTTC	CASSLAGQGAQEQYF
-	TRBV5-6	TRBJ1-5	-	TGTGCCAGCAGCTGGCAGGGGAGCAATCAGCCCCAGCATTTT	CASSWQGSNQPQHF
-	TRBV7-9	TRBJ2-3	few	TGTGCCAGCAGCTCCGGCCGCACAGATACGCAGTATTTT	CASSSGRTDTQYF
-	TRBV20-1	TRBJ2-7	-	TGCAGTGCTAGAGGCCCAGGTTGGAAGTACTTC	CSARGPGWKYF
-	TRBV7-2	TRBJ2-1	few	TGTGCCAGCCTCCAACAAGGACTCAATGAGCAGTTCTTC	CASLQQGLNEQFF
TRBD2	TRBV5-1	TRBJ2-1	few	TGCGCCAGCAGCCCCCGCCCGGGACTAGCGGGGGGCCGGTCCTACAATGAGCAGTTCTTC	CASSPRPGLAGGRSYNEQFF
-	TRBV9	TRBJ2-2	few	TGTGCCAGCAGCGTAGCGTCCTGGACCGGGGAGCTGTTTTTT	CASSVASWTGELFF
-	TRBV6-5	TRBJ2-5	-	TGTGCCAGCAGTTACAGGCCAGGGCCTTCCCAAGAGACCCAGTACTTC	CASSYRPGPSQETQYF
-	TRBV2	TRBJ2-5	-	TGTGCCAGCAGTGAATTGGTGTATGGCAGTGATTACCAAGAGACCCAGTACTTC	CASSELVYGSDYQETQYF
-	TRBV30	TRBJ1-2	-	TGTGCCTGGAGTGTATGGGCGTATGGCTACACCTTC	CAWSVWAYGYTF
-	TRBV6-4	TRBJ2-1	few	TGTGCCAGCAGCAGCCAACCGGTTAGCTCCTACAATGAGCAGTTCTTC	CASSSQPVSSYNEQFF
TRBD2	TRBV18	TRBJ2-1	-	TGTGCCAGCTCACCTGGGACTAGCGGGTACAATGAGCAGTTCTTC	CASSPGTSGYNEQFF
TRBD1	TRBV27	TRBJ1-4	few	TGTGCCAGCAGTTTAGGGACAGGGGATGAAAAACTGTTTTTT	CASSLGTGDEKLFF
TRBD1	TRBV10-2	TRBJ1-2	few	TGCGCCAGCAGTGACCCGCCTCGACAGGGCCACCGCTATGGCTACACCTTC	CASSDPPRQGHRYGYTF
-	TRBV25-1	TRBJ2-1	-	TGTGCCAGCAGTGAGAGGCAGCGTCACGACAATGAGCAGTTCTTC	CASSERQRHDNEQFF
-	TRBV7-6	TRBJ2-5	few	TGTGCCAGCAGCTTTGCCCCTGGGGGCCGAGAGACCCAGTACTTC	CASSFAPGGRETQYF
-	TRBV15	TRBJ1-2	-	TGTGCCACCAGCAGAGATAGGACTGGATATGGCTACACCTTC	CATSRDRTGYGYTF
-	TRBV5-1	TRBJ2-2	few	TGCGCCAGCAGCTTGGAAGCCGGGGAGCTGTTTTTT	CASSLEAGELFF
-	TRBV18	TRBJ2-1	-	TGTGCCAGCTCACCACCGGCGACCGCTGTTGAGCAGTTCTTC	CASSPPATAVEQFF
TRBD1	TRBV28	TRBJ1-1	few	TGTGCCAGCAGTCCCTCGGGACAGGGCAACACTGAAGCTTTCTTT	CASSPSGQGNTEAFF
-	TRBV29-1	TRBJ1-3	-	TGCAGCGTTGCCTCTGGAAACACCATATATTTT	CSVASGNTIYF
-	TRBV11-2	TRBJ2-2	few	TGTGCCAGCAGCCCCGAGGCGAACACCGGGGAGCTGTTTTTT	CASSPEANTGELFF
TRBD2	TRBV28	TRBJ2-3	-	TGTGCCAGCAGTACTAGCGGGGGCACAGATACGCAGTATTTT	CASSTSGGTDTQYF
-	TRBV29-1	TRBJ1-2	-	TGCAGCGTTGAAGCTCGGGACTATGGCTACACCTTC	CSVEARDYGYTF
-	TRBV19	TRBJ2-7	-	TGTGCCAGTAGTATAGACATCGTGGGCTCTCACTACGAGCAGTACTTC	CASSIDIVGSHYEQYF
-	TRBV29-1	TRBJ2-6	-	TGCAGCGTGATAACGTCGGCTGGGGCCAACGTCCTGACTTTC	CSVITSAGANVLTF
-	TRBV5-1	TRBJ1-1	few	TGCGCCAGCAGCCCGACAATCACGGGGAGGACTGAAGCTTTCTTT	CASSPTITGRTEAFF
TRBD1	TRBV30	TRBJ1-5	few	TGTGCCTGGAGTTTGATGGGACAGGCCTATCAGCCCCAGCATTTT	CAWSLMGQAYQPQHF
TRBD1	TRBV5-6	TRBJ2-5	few	TGTGCCAGCAGCTCCCTAACAGGGGAAGAGACCCAGTACTTC	CASSSLTGEETQYF
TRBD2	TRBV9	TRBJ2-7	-	TGTGCCAGCAGCGTAGAACTAGCGGGGGTCGAGCAGTACTTC	CASSVELAGVEQYF
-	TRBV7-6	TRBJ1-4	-	TGTGCCAGCAGCTTAGGCTTGGGGGCAACTAATGAAAAACTGTTTTTT	CASSLGLGATNEKLFF
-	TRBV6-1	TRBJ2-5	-	TGTGCCAGCAGTGAAAGGACCAAATACTTC	CASSERTKYF
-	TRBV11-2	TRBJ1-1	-	TGTGCCAGCAGCCCGGGACGCCTAGGGAACACTGAAGCTTTCTTT	CASSPGRLGNTEAFF
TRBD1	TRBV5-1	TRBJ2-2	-	TGCGCCAGCGGCACAGGGGAGAGGACCGGGGAGCTGTTTTTT	CASGTGERTGELFF
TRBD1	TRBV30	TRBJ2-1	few	TGTGCCTGGAGTGTAGAACAGGGGGCCAGGCGGGAGACCGTCGAGCAGTTCTTC	CAWSVEQGARRETVEQFF
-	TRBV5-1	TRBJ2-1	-	TGCGCCAGCAGCTCAACGGCAACCGGGAGAGATGAGCAGTTCTTC	CASSSTATGRDEQFF